This T cell receptor (beta chain) was retrieved from a study of OX40 agonist ivuxolimab in advanced cancers. This clone was detected a few times. Germline lookup yields CDR1 MNHNY and CDR2 SVGAGI (reference sequence). After removal of 6 bases from V and 8 bases from J, the junction contained 2 bases not matched to a gene. The CDR3 is made up of 12 amino acids. The data were produced by immunoSEQ multiplex PCR, yet TCRdb's version contains in-frame clones alone and is incomplete. Of 35,000 to 40,000 clones in the sample, approximately 80% were seen once. Sequencing used CD4+ or CD8+ T cells sorted from blood, obtained in a trial of the OX40 agonist ivuxolimab. This TCR came from an adult with an advanced solid tumor such as melanoma, head and neck, liver or kidney cancer. The rearrangement links TRBV6-6 to TRBJ1-4; 8 bases match TRBD1. CDR3 protein: CASSDRGEKLFF. The CDR3 nucleotides read TGTGCCAGCAGCGACAGGGGAGAAAAACTGTTTTTT.